These T cell receptor beta chains were read from a single sample in a study of T cells in Graves' hyperthyroidism and ophthalmopathy. Each CDR3 protein gets one entry after TCRdb re-called the multiplex PCR reads with MiXCR. The sample gives a few hundred thousand distinct CDR3 sequences, around 13% of which show up once; less than 6.5% is in the top ten. Sequencing was done on a sample of blood. Receptors originate from a woman aged 18-29 years with Graves' hyperthyroidism. The CDR3 runs from the conserved cysteine through the conserved F or W. The D gene is left open where the match is weak. Size values are once, few and many counts, or a class for expanded clones, and some rows have none.

abundance	d_gene	v_gene	j_gene	CDR3nt	CDR3aa
.	TRBD1	TRBV18	TRBJ2-7	TGTGCCAGCTCACCCCCCGGGACAGGGGCCCTCTACGAGCAGTACTTC	CASSPPGTGALYEQYF
.	.	TRBV2	TRBJ1-5	TGTGCCAGCAGGGAGGTTCCAGGGGGCAATCAGCCCCAGCATTTT	CASREVPGGNQPQHF
.	TRBD2	TRBV30	TRBJ2-7	TGTGCCTGGACCCTTTCGGAAGGACTAGCGGCCCGCTCCTACGAGCAGTACTTC	CAWTLSEGLAARSYEQYF
many	.	TRBV12-3/TRBV12-4	TRBJ1-2	TGTGCCAACACAATCCCTACAGGACTGGGTGGCTACACCTTC	CANTIPTGLGGYTF
many	.	TRBV30	TRBJ2-7	TGTGCCTGGAGTGTACTCCGAGCCTACGAGCAGTACTTC	CAWSVLRAYEQYF
.	.	TRBV10-1	TRBJ2-7	TGCGCCAGCAGTGAGTCCGGGGGTACCTACGAGCAGTACTTC	CASSESGGTYEQYF
few	.	TRBV12-3/TRBV12-4	TRBJ2-2	TGTGCCAGCAGTTTTCGGGGGAACACCGGGGAGCTGTTTTTT	CASSFRGNTGELFF
.	TRBD1	TRBV5-1	TRBJ1-2	TGCGCCAGCAGCCAGGTCTCCGGGACAGATTCTCGCTATGGCTACACCTTC	CASSQVSGTDSRYGYTF
many	.	TRBV18	TRBJ2-1	TGTGCCAGCTCACCCGGTGGGAATGAGCAGTTCTTC	CASSPGGNEQFF
many	.	TRBV11-1	TRBJ2-1	TGTGCCAGCAGCCCCGTTAGCTCCTACAATGAGCAGTTCTTC	CASSPVSSYNEQFF
.	.	TRBV19	TRBJ2-7	TGTGCCAGTAGTATCCAGGGTCGCGAGCAGTACTTC	CASSIQGREQYF
.	.	TRBV5-1	TRBJ2-2	TGCGCCAGCAGCTACTCCGGTCTAGAGCGGTTCACCGGGGAGCTGTTTTTT	CASSYSGLERFTGELFF